Listed below are T cell receptor beta chains from one sample, sequenced in a study of beta chain features in type 1 diabetes. The data were produced by immunoSEQ multiplex PCR, yet TCRdb's version contains in-frame clones alone and is incomplete. The data hold about 360,000 clones, with around 12% observed a single time. Material: naive CD4+ T cells from blood. The receptors were gathered from a man aged 18 to 30 in good health. CDR3s include the opening cysteine and the closing phenylalanine or tryptophan. Each record gives: V gene, clone size, J gene, D gene, CDR3 DNA, CDR3 protein. The D gene is left open where the match is weak. The size of a clone is reported for some rows only, either as once, few or many, or as a class for expanded clones.

TRBV19,few,TRBJ2-6,.,TGTGCCAGTAGTGAACCGCACAGGGACTCTGGGGCCAACGTCCTGACTTTC,CASSEPHRDSGANVLTF
TRBV18,few,TRBJ1-5,.,TGTGCCAGTGACCCCCGGGGAGGCAATCAGCCCCAGCATTTT,CASDPRGGNQPQHF
TRBV18,few,TRBJ2-1,.,TGTGCCAGCTCACCACTTTGGACAGTAAATGAGCAGTTCTTC,CASSPLWTVNEQFF
TRBV2,.,TRBJ2-5,.,TGTGCCAGCAGGTCGCAAGAGACCCAGTACTTC,CASRSQETQYF
TRBV19,few,TRBJ2-3,.,TGTGCCAGTGCCGACAGAGGAACAGATACGCAGTATTTT,CASADRGTDTQYF
TRBV5-6,few,TRBJ2-7,.,TGTGCCAGCAGCGGTTTTCGGAGCTCCTACGAGCAGTACTTC,CASSGFRSSYEQYF
TRBV6-1,.,TRBJ2-5,TRBD1,TGTGCCAGCAGTTGGGACAGGACGAGGCGAGAGACCCAGTACTTC,CASSWDRTRRETQYF
TRBV7-2,few,TRBJ1-5,.,TGTGCCAGCAGCTTGGGGCGCGATCAGCCCCAGCATTTT,CASSLGRDQPQHF
TRBV6-5,.,TRBJ2-4,.,TGTGCCAGCATTGGCAGGGCAGCCAAAAACATTCAGTACTTC,CASIGRAAKNIQYF
TRBV23-1,few,TRBJ1-5,.,TGCGCCAGCAGTCGCGGGGGAGGGAGCAATCAGCCCCAGCATTTT,CASSRGGGSNQPQHF
TRBV29-1,.,TRBJ1-1,TRBD1,TGCAGCGTGGAGACAGGGCGGACTGAAGCTTTCTTT,CSVETGRTEAFF
TRBV4-3,few,TRBJ2-1,.,TGCGCCAGCAGCCAACCCGGCGGCCGAGGGCACGAGGGTGAGCAGTTCTTC,CASSQPGGRGHEGEQFF
TRBV7-2,few,TRBJ1-1,.,TGTGCCAGCAGCTTAGGTCCAGGCGTGGCGGAAGCTTTCTTT,CASSLGPGVAEAFF
TRBV27,few,TRBJ2-1,TRBD1,TGTGCCAGCAGTTGGGGGGCGGACAGGGCCACTGAGCAGTTCTTC,CASSWGADRATEQFF
TRBV6-5,.,TRBJ2-3,.,TGTGCCAGCAGCATAACTAGGACCCTCACAGATACGCAGTATTTT,CASSITRTLTDTQYF
TRBV18,.,TRBJ1-1,TRBD1,TGTGCCAGCTCTCTCCGTGGCGGGACAGGGCTAACGAACACTGAAGCTTTCTTT,CASSLRGGTGLTNTEAFF
TRBV5-1,few,TRBJ1-3,TRBD1,TGCGCCAGCAGCCTTGGGACAGCTGGAAACACCATATATTTT,CASSLGTAGNTIYF
TRBV7-2,few,TRBJ2-1,TRBD2,TGTGCCAGCAGCGCACTAGCGGATACCTACAATGAGCAGTTCTTC,CASSALADTYNEQFF
TRBV9,few,TRBJ2-7,.,TGTGCCAGCAGCGTTGAGGCACTACCCTACGAGCAGTACTTC,CASSVEALPYEQYF
TRBV7-9,.,TRBJ2-7,TRBD1,TGTGCCAGCAGCCTGGGACAGGCCCAATCCTACGAGCAGTACTTC,CASSLGQAQSYEQYF
TRBV5-6,.,TRBJ2-5,TRBD1,TGTGCCAGCACCCGACAGGGGGCCAGTGAGACCCAGTACTTC,CASTRQGASETQYF
TRBV14,.,TRBJ2-1,TRBD1,TGTGCCAGCAGCCAAAAACTAAAGGGACAGGGGTATTTCAATGAGCAGTTCTTC,CASSQKLKGQGYFNEQFF
TRBV7-6,few,TRBJ1-5,TRBD1,TGTGCCAGCAGCTCGGGACAGGGAGGACAGCCCCAGCATTTT,CASSSGQGGQPQHF
TRBV5-4,.,TRBJ2-7,TRBD1,TGTGCCAGCAGCCGTCCCGGGACAGGGGGGAGGTACTTC,CASSRPGTGGRYF
TRBV7-2,few,TRBJ2-3,TRBD1,TGTGCCAGCAGCATTAATCAGGGGGTCAGCACAGATACGCAGTATTTT,CASSINQGVSTDTQYF
TRBV7-7,.,TRBJ2-2,TRBD2,TGTGCTAGCAGCTTGAACCCAGCGGGGACGAACACCGGGGAGCTGTTTTTT,CASSLNPAGTNTGELFF
TRBV30,.,TRBJ1-3,.,TGTGCCTGGAGTCGAGGTCGAGACAGGCTTTTTTTCTCTGGAAACACCATATATTTT,CAWSRGRDRLFFSGNTIYF
TRBV18,few,TRBJ1-1,.,TGTGCCAGCTCACCCTTGGGGGGGGAGAACACTGAAGCTTTCTTT,CASSPLGGENTEAFF
TRBV21-1,few,TRBJ2-5,.,TGTGCCAGCAGCAAGGACAGCGAAGAGACCCAGTACTTC,CASSKDSEETQYF
TRBV4-1,.,TRBJ2-1,TRBD1,TGCGCCAGCAGCTACCCTTCCCGGGACAGGCTTAATGAGCAGTTCTTC,CASSYPSRDRLNEQFF
TRBV11-2,few,TRBJ2-7,TRBD2,TGTGCCAGCAGCCCCCGGACGTCTAGCGGGCGATTCTACGAGCAGTACTTC,CASSPRTSSGRFYEQYF
TRBV7-2,.,TRBJ2-1,.,TGTGCCAGCAGCTTAGTCCGCGGGGCGTACAATGAGCAGTTCTTC,CASSLVRGAYNEQFF
TRBV5-1,.,TRBJ2-3,.,TGCGCCAGCAGCTTGTATACAGATACGCAGTATTTT,CASSLYTDTQYF
TRBV19,few,TRBJ1-1,TRBD1,TGTGCCAGCACCGGGACAGGTCCTGCGCGGACTGAAGCTTTCTTT,CASTGTGPARTEAFF
TRBV19,.,TRBJ1-1,.,TGTGCCAGTAGTACGCAGAGGGTAGCTTTCTTT,CASSTQRVAFF
TRBV4-1,.,TRBJ2-1,TRBD1,TGCGCCAGCAGCCCCGCCGACAGGGTTCTCTACAATGAGCAGTTCTTC,CASSPADRVLYNEQFF
TRBV7-9,few,TRBJ2-3,.,TGTGCCAGCAGCCGCGGACAGAGCACAGATACGCAGTATTTT,CASSRGQSTDTQYF
TRBV7-3,few,TRBJ2-1,.,TGTGCCAGCAGCTTCGAGGGGGTCTACAATGAGCAGTTCTTC,CASSFEGVYNEQFF
TRBV7-6,.,TRBJ2-5,.,TGTGCCAGCAGCCCCAGGGGAACTCAGGTGGCCCAGTACTTC,CASSPRGTQVAQYF
TRBV29-1,many,TRBJ2-7,TRBD1,TGCAGCGTTGAAGAAGGGACAGAGGGCTGGGACGAGCAGTACTTC,CSVEEGTEGWDEQYF
TRBV29-1,.,TRBJ1-1,.,TGCAGCGTTGGGCGGACAGACGAAGCTTTCTTT,CSVGRTDEAFF